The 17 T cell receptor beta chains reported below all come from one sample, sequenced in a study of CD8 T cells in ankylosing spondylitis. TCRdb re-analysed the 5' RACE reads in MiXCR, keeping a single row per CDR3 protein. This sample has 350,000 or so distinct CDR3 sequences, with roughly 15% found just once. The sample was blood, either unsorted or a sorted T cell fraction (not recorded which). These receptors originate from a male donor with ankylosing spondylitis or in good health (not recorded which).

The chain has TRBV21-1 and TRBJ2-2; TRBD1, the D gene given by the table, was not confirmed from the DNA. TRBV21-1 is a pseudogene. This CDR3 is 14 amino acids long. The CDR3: CASSKVPYTGELFF. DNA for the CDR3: TGTGCCAGCAGCAAAGTCCCCTACACCGGGGAGCTGTTTTTT.

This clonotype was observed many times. The CDR3 here is CSVWETFSYEQYF. In DNA form, the CDR3 reads TGCAGCGTTTGGGAAACCTTCTCCTACGAGCAGTACTTC. The chain is built from TRBV29-1 and TRBJ2-7; D is uncertain. This CDR3 is 13 amino acids long. V was trimmed by 5 bases and J by 0 bases, leaving 11 bases between them. Germline V CDR1 and CDR2: SQVTM, ANQGSEA.

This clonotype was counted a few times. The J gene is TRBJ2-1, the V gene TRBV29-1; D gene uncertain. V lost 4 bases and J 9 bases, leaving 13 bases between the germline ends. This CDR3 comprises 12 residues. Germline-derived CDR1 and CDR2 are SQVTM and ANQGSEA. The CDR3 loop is CSVGTTFGEQFF. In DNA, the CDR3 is TGCAGCGTTGGAACTACCTTCGGTGAGCAGTTCTTC.

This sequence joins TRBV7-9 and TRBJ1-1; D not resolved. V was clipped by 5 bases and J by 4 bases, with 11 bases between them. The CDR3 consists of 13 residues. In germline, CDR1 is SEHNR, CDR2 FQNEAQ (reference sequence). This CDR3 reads CASSRAVPTEAFF. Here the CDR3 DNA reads TGTGCCAGCAGCCGCGCTGTACCCACTGAAGCTTTCTTT.

The CDR3 DNA reads TGTGCCAGCAGCCAAGGGAATAGCGGGGGGGCTGACAATGAGCAGTTCTTC. This sequence encodes CASSQGNSGGADNEQFF. The genes are TRBV4-2 and TRBJ2-1, with TRBD2 identical over 11 bases. With 1 base clipped from V and 5 bases from J, the junction kept 7 bases outside the gene matches. CDR3 size: 17 residues. Germline V gives CDR1 LGHNA, CDR2 YNFKEQ.

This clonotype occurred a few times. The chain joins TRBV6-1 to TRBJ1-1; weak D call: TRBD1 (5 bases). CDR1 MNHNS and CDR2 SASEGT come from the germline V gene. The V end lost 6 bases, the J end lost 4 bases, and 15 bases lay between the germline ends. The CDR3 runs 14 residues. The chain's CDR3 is CASRLSGGGTEAFF. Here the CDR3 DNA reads TGTGCCAGCAGATTGTCGGGGGGAGGCACTGAAGCTTTCTTT.

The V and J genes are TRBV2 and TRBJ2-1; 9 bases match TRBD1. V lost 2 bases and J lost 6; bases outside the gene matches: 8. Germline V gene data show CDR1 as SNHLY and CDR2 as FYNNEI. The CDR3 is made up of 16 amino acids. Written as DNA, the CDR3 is TGTGCCAGCAGTGAATTTGACGGGACAGGGACCAATGAGCAGTTCTTC. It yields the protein CASSEFDGTGTNEQFF.

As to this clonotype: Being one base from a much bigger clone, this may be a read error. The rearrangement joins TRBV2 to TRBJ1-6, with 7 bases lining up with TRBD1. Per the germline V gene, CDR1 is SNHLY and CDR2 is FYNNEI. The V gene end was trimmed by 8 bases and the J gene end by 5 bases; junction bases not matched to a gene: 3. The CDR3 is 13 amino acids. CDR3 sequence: CASRGQNNSPLHF. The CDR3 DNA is TGTGCCAGCCGGGGACAGAATAATTCACCCCTCCACTTT.

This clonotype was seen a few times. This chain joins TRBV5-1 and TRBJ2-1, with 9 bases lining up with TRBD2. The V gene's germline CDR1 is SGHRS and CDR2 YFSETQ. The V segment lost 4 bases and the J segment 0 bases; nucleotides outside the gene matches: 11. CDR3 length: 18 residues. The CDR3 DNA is TGCGCCAGCAGCCCCGGCGGGGGCGGGGGGGGCTCCTACAATGAGCAGTTCTTC. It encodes CASSPGGGGGGSYNEQFF.

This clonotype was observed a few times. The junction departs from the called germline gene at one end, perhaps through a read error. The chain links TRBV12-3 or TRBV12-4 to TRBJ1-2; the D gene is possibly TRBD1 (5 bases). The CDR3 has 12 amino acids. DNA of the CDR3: TGTGCCAGCAGTTCCCGCGGGGGGACGAGGATCTTC. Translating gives CASSSRGGTRIF.

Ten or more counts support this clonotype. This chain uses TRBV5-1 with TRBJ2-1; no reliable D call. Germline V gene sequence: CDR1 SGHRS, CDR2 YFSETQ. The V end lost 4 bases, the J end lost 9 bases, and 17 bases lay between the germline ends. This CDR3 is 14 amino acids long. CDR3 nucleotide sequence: TGCGCCAGCAGCCAAGACGCACGACGAGGTGAGCAGTTCTTC. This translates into CASSQDARRGEQFF.

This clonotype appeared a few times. The CDR3 region is CASSVGGLKTDTQYF. For the CDR3, the DNA is TGCGCCAGCAGTGTGGGGGGCTTGAAGACAGATACGCAGTATTTT. This chain joins TRBV5-1 and TRBJ2-3, with D possibly called TRBD1 or TRBD2 (6 bases each). Trimming left V 5 bases short and J 3 bases short, with 16 bases between. CDR1 and CDR2 (germline): SGHRS, YFSETQ. The CDR3 totals 15 residues.

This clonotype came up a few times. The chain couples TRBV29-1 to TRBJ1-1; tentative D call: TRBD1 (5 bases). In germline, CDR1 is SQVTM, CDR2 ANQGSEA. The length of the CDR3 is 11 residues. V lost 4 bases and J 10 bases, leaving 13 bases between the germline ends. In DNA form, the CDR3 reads TGCAGCGTTGGACAATCCCAGGGAGCTTTCTTT. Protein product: CSVGQSQGAFF.

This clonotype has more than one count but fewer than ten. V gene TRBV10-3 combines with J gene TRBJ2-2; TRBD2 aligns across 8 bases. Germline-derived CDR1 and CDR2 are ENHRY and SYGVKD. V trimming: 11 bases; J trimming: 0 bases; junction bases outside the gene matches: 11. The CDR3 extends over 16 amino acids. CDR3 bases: TGTGCCTCACGGCGGCTAGCGGGCACGAACACCGGGGAGCTGTTTTTT. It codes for CASRRLAGTNTGELFF.

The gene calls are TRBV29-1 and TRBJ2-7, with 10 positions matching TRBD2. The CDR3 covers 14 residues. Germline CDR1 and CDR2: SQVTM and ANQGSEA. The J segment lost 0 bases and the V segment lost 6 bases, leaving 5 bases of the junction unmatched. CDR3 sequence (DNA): TGCAGCGTCCGGACTAGCGGTTCCTCCTACGAGCAGTACTTC. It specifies CSVRTSGSSYEQYF.

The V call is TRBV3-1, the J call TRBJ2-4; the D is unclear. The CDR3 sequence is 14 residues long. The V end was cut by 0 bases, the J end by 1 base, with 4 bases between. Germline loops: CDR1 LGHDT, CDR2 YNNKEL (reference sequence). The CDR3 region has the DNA TGTGCCAGCAGCCAAGATATGGCCAAAAACATTCAGTACTTC. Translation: CASSQDMAKNIQYF.

The CDR3 nucleotides read TGCGCCAGCACGTTAACAGGACAGGGGGCATCTGAAGCTTTCTTT. It encodes CASTLTGQGASEAFF. This chain joins TRBV5-1 and TRBJ1-1; 11 nucleotides align to TRBD1. Germline V lookup: CDR1 SGHRS, CDR2 YFSETQ. V was pared by 6 bases and J by 6 bases, with 10 bases of the junction left unmatched. The CDR3 runs to 15 residues.